The subject of this entry is one T cell receptor (beta chain). Antigen unknown. These data come from a study of Ad26.COV2.S vaccination and SARS-CoV-2 variants. Overall study context: Ad26.COV2.S shots went into the muscle once or twice, 56 days apart.

Treatment described: roughly 19 received Ad26.COV2.S at low or high dose, single or two shots; 5 received placebo; per-sample allocation not given. Specimen acquisition occurred on day 63 following the initial vaccine or placebo injection. Study results and limitations: Following vaccination, spike-specific CD8+ and CD4+ T cell responses reportedly exhibited substantial breadth. Analyses that measured TCR breadth and depth may have underestimated total T cell responses.

The CDR3 has 13 amino acids. Germline V gene lookup returns CDR1 LNHDA and CDR2 SQIVND (reference sequence). V lost 8 bases, J lost 0 bases, and 9 bases lay in between. Data came from immunoSEQ multiplex PCR; TCRdb stores just in-frame clones and leaves some out. The sample lists about 410,000 clones, around 89% seen once, with 1.9% in the top ten. The sequenced sample was peripheral blood, obtained in a trial of Ad26.COV2.S vaccine versus placebo. The sequence was obtained from a person aged 18-65 years who received the Ad26.COV2.S COVID-19 vaccine or a placebo. The rearrangement joins TRBV19 to TRBJ2-3, with D uncertain. The CDR3 DNA reads TGTGCCAGTCGTAGAGCGAGCACAGATACGCAGTATTTT. It yields the protein CASRRASTDTQYF.